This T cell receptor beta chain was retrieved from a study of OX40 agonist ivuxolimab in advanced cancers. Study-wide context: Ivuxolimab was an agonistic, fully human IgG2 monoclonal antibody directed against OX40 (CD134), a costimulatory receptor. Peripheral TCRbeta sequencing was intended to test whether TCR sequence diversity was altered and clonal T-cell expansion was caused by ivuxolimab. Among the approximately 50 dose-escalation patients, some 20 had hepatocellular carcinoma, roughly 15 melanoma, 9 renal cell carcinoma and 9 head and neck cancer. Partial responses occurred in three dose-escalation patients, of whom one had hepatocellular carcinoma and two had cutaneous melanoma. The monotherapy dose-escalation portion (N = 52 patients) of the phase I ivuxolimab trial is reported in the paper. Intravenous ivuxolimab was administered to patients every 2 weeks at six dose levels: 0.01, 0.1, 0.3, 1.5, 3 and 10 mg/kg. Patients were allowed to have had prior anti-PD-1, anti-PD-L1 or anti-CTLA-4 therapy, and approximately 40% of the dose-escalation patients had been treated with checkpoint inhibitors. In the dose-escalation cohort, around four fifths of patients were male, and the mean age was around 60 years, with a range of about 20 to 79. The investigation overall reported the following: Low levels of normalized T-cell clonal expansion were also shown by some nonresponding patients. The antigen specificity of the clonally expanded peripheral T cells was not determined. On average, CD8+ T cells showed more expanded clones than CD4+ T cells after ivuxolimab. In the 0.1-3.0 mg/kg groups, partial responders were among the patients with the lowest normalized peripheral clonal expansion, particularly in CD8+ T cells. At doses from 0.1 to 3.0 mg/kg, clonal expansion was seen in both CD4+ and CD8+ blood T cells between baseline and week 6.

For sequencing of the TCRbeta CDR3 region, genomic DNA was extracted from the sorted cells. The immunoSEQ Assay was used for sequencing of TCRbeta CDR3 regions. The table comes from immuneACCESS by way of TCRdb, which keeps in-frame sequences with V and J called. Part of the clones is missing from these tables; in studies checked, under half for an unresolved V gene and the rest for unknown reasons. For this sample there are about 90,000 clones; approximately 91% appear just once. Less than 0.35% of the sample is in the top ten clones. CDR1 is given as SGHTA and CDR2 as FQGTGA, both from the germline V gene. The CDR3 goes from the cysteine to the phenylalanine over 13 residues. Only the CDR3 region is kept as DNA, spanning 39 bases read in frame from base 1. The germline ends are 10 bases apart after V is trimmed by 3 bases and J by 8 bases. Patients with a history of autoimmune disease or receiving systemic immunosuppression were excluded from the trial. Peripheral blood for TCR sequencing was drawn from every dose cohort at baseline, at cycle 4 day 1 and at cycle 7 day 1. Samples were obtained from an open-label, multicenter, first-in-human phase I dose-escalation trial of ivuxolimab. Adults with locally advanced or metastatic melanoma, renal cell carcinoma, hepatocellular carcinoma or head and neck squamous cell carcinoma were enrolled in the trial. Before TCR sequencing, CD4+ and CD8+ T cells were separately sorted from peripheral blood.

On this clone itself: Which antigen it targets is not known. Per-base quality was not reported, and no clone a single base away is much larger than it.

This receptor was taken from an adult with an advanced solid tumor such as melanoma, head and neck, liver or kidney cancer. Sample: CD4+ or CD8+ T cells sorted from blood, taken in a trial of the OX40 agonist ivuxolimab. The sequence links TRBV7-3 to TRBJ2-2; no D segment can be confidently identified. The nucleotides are TGTGCCAGCAGCTTGACGCGGACGGGGGAGCTGTTTTTT. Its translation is CASSLTRTGELFF.